This passage covers 12 T cell receptor beta chains from one sample sequenced in a study of OX40 agonist ivuxolimab in advanced cancers. Clones were sequenced by immunoSEQ multiplex PCR, and TCRdb holds only the in-frame ones, with some missing. The data hold tens of thousands of clones, with 85% to 90% observed a single time. Sample: CD4+ or CD8+ T cells sorted from blood, taken in a trial of the OX40 agonist ivuxolimab. Receptors were obtained from an adult with an advanced solid tumor such as melanoma, head and neck, liver or kidney cancer.

This clone has a handful of counts. The J gene is TRBJ2-7, the V gene TRBV6-4, with 10 bases fitting TRBD2. This CDR3 comprises 15 residues. The germline V gene has CDR1 MRHNA and CDR2 SNTAGT. With 8 bases clipped from V and 2 bases from J, the junction kept 9 bases outside the gene matches. CDR3 nucleotide sequence: TGTGCCAGCCTTCCCGGGACTAGCGAAGCCTACGAGCAGTACTTC. Translated: CASLPGTSEAYEQYF.

This chain uses TRBV5-1 with TRBJ2-3, with D tentatively TRBD2 (5 bases). The CDR3 sequence is 17 residues long. Germline CDR1 and CDR2: SGHRS and YFSETQ. Trimming took 0 bases from V and 3 from J, leaving 17 bases between them. CDR3 DNA sequence: TGCGCCAGCAGCTTGGCCAATCGTGAGGGAACGACAGATACGCAGTATTTT. Its translation is CASSLANREGTTDTQYF.

This clone was observed at least ten times. The rearrangement joins TRBV2 to TRBJ2-7; the D gene could be TRBD1 or TRBD2 (5 bases each). Germline loops: CDR1 SNHLY, CDR2 FYNNEI. V lost 4 bases and J lost 7, with 5 bases in between. There are 10 residues in the CDR3. The CDR3 DNA reads as TGTGCCAGCAGTGGGGGGGAGCAGTACTTC. Its protein product is CASSGGEQYF.

The chain uses TRBV7-3 and TRBJ2-2, with D unresolved. With 2 bases removed from V and 8 bases from J, the gap between germline ends came to 6 bases. The CDR3 runs to 12 residues. Germline values: CDR1 SGHTA, CDR2 FQGTGA. CDR3 residues: CASSLYGGELFF. Here the CDR3 DNA reads TGTGCCAGCAGCTTATACGGGGGGGAGCTGTTTTTT.

This chain connects TRBV5-3 to TRBJ2-7; perhaps TRBD1 as D (5 bases). TRBV5-3 is an open reading frame, and its role is uncertain. The V end lost 4 bases, the J end lost 1 base, and 12 bases lay between the germline ends. The CDR3 spans 14 residues. The CDR3 bases are TGTGCCAGAAGCGCGGCGACAGAGTCCTACGAGCAGTACTTC. Encoded protein: CARSAATESYEQYF.

V is TRBV5-1 and J is TRBJ1-4; tentative D call: TRBD1 (5 bases). From germline, CDR1 is SGHRS and CDR2 YFSETQ. Between the trimmed V and J ends, which lost 4 bases and 5 bases, there was a span of 9 bases. This CDR3 is built from 13 residues. DNA for the CDR3: TGCGCCAGCAGCAGGGGTGAGAATGAAAAACTGTTTTTT. Translated, it gives CASSRGENEKLFF.

This rearrangement joins TRBV6-5 to TRBJ1-1; D is ambiguous. This CDR3 comprises 13 residues. The germline CDR1 and CDR2 sequences are MNHEY and SVGAGI. V was clipped by 2 bases and J by 3 bases, with 7 bases between them. The DNA of the CDR3 is TGTGCCAGCAGTTACATGCCGGACACTGAAGCTTTCTTT. It translates to CASSYMPDTEAFF.

The gene calls are TRBV10-3 and TRBJ2-2; D not resolved. V lost 4 bases and J lost 6, with 9 bases in between. This CDR3 region has 13 residues. CDR1 ENHRY and CDR2 SYGVKD come from the germline V gene. In DNA form, the CDR3 reads TGTGCCATCAGTGTGATTAGCCCCGGGGAGCTGTTTTTT. Translating it yields CAISVISPGELFF.

V usage is TRBV4-1 and J usage is TRBJ2-5, with TRBD1 identical over 7 bases. The tail of the sequence fits TRBJ2-7 better, so the J call may be wrong. CDR1 is MGHRA, CDR2 YSYEKL, per germline. The CDR3 runs to 13 residues. CDR3 bases: TGCGCCAGCAGCCGCGGACAGGCCAACGAGCAGTACTTC. Amino acid sequence: CASSRGQANEQYF.

The chain carries TRBV19 and TRBJ2-3; TRBD2 matches 12 bases. The junction had 6 bases not matched to a gene; V was cut back by 5 bases and J by 9 bases. This CDR3 is built from 14 residues. CDR1 and CDR2 (germline): LNHDA, SQIVND (reference sequence). In DNA, the CDR3 is TGTGCCAGTAGTGCGGGACTAGCGGGCCCCACGCAGTATTTT. Amino acid sequence: CASSAGLAGPTQYF.

The rearrangement joins TRBV4-1 to TRBJ1-6, with D unclear. There are 12 residues in the CDR3. Trimming removed 6 bases from V and 10 bases from J, with 10 bases in between. CDR1 and CDR2 (germline): MGHRA, YSYEKL. This CDR3 reads CASRLPGSPLHF. The CDR3 nucleotides are TGCGCCAGCAGACTACCGGGATCACCCCTCCACTTT.

This clone was recorded only once. The chain uses TRBV4-1 and TRBJ2-7, with D unclear. The germline CDR1 and CDR2 sequences are MGHRA and YSYEKL. Deletions cut 0 bases from V and 3 bases from J, with 6 bases between. The CDR3 extends over 13 amino acids. CDR3 sequence: CASSQDVGYEQYF. In nucleotides, the CDR3 is TGCGCCAGCAGCCAAGACGTCGGCTACGAGCAGTACTTC.